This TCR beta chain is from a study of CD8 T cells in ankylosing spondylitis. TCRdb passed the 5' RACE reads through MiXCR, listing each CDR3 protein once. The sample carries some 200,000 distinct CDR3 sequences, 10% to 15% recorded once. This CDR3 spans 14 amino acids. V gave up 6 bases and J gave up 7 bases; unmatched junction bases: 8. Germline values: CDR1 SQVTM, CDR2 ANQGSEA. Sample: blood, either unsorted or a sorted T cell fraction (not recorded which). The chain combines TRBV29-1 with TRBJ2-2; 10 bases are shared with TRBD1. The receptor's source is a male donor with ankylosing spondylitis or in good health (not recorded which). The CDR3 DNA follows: TGCAGCGTCCTGGACAGGGGGTATGGCGGGGAGCTGTTTTTT. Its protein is CSVLDRGYGGELFF.